This TCR beta chain was sequenced during a study of CD8 T cells in ankylosing spondylitis. Study-wide points: Some motif variants were previously reported in reactive arthritis synovial fluid and blood. What seemed typical of ankylosing spondylitis blood was a TCR beta motif built from 7 or 8 highly homologous variants. Relatively scarce in peripheral blood, disease-linked clones were CD8+.

Germline V gives CDR1 SGHNT, CDR2 YYREEE (reference sequence). This CDR3 has 15 amino acids. V shed 3 bases and J shed 1 base, with 13 bases lying between them. This clonotype was observed at least ten times. Its antigen is undetermined. A single record per CDR3 protein comes from TCRdb applying MiXCR to the 5' RACE reads. Of 210,000 or so distinct CDR3 sequences listed, roughly 26% were seen once; the top ten hold roughly 6.7%. The source is a male donor with ankylosing spondylitis or in good health (not recorded which). Sequences were obtained from blood, either unsorted or a sorted T cell fraction (not recorded which). The rearrangement links TRBV5-4 to TRBJ1-1, with TRBD1 as a possible D gene (5 bases). The CDR3 here is CASSSVAQGNTEAFF. The CDR3 bases are TGTGCCAGCAGCTCGGTCGCGCAGGGGAACACTGAAGCTTTCTTT.